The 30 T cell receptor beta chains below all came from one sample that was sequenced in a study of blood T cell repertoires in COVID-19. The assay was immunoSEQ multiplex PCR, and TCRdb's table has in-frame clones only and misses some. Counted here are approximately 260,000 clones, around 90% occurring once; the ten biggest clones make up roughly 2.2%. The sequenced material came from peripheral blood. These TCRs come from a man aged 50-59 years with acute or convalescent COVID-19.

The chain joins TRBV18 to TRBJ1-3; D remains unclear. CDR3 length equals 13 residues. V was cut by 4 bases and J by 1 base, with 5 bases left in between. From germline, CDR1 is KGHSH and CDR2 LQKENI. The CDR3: CASSLRSGNTIYF. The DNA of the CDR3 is TGTGCCAGCTCACTACGGTCTGGAAACACCATATATTTT.

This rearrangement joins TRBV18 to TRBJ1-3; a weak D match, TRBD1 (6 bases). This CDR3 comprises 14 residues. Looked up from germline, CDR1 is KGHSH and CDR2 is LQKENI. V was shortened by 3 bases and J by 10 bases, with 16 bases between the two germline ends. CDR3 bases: TGTGCCAGCTCACCTTGGACAGAGATGAAGACCATATATTTT. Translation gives CASSPWTEMKTIYF.

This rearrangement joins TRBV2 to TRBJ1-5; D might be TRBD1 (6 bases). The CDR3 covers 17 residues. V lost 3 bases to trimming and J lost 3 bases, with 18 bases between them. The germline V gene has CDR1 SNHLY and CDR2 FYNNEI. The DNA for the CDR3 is TGTGCCAGCAGTGAGACGTGGGGGCGGATTATCAATCAGCCCCAGCATTTT. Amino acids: CASSETWGRIINQPQHF.

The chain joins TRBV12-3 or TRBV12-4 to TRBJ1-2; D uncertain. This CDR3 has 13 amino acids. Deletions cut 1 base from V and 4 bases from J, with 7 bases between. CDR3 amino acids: CASSLDRSYGYTF. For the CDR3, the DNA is TGTGCCAGCAGTTTAGACAGATCCTATGGCTACACCTTC.

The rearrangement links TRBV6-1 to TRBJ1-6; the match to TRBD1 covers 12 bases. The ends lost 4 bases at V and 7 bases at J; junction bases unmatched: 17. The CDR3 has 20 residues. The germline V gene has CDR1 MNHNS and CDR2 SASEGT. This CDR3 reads CASSGRTGQGARGKNSPLHF. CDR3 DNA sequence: TGTGCCAGCAGTGGGAGAACGGGACAGGGGGCGCGGGGAAAAAATTCACCCCTCCACTTT.

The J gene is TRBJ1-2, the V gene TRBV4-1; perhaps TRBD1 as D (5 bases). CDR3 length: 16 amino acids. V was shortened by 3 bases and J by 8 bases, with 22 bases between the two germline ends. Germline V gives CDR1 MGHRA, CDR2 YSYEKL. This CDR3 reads CASSQGQAGLPAGYTF. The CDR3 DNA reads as TGCGCCAGCAGCCAGGGGCAAGCGGGGCTCCCGGCGGGCTACACCTTC.

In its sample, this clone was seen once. CDR3 sequence: CASSLGEGLGTGELFF. CDR3 in DNA: TGCGCCAGCAGCTTGGGGGAGGGGTTAGGTACCGGGGAGCTGTTTTTT. The chain links TRBV5-1 to TRBJ2-2; 7 bases line up with TRBD2. Trimming at V came to 0 bases and at J to 5 bases, leaving 7 bases not matched to a gene. This CDR3 is 16 amino acids long. Germline assignment: CDR1 SGHRS and CDR2 YFSETQ.

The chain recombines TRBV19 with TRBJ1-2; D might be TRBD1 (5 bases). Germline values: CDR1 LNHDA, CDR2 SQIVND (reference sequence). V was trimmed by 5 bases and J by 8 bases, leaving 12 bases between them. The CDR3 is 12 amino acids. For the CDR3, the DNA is TGTGCCAGTAGTTCCTCAGGGCCCGGCTACACCTTC. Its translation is CASSSSGPGYTF.

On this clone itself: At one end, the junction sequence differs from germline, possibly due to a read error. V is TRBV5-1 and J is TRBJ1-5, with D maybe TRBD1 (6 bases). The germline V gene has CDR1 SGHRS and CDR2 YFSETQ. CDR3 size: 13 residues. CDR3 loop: CASRLDSYQPQHF. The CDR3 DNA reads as TGCGCCAGCAGATTGGACAGTTATCAGCCCCAGCATTTT.

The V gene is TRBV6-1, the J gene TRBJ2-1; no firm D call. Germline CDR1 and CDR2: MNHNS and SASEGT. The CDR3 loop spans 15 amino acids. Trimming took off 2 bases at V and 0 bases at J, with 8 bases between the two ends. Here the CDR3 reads CASSEWQISYNEQFF. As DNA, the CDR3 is TGTGCCAGCAGTGAATGGCAGATCTCCTACAATGAGCAGTTCTTC.

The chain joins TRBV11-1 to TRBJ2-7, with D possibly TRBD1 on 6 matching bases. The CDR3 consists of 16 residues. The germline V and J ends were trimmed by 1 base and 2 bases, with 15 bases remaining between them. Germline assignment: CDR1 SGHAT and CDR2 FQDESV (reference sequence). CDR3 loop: CASSLDGRGETYEQYF. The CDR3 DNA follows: TGTGCCAGCAGCTTAGACGGCAGGGGAGAAACCTACGAGCAGTACTTC.

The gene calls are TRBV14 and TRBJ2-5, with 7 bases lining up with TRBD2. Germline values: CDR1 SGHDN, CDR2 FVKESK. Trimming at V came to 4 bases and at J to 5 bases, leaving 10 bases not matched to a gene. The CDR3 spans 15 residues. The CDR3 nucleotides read TGTGCCAGCAGCCTCCGCTCTCCCGGGGGGGAGACCCAGTACTTC. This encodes CASSLRSPGGETQYF.

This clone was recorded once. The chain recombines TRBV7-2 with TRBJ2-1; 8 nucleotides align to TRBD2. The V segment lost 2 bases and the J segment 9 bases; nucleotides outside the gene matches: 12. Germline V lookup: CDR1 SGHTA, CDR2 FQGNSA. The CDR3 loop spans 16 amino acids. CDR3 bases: TGTGCCAGCAGCTTAAGATCTCTTAGCGGGGTGAGTGAGCAGTTCTTC. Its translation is CASSLRSLSGVSEQFF.

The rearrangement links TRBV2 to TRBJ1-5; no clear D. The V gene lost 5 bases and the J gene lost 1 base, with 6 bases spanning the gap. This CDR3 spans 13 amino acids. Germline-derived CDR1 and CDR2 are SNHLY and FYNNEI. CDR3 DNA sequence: TGTGCCAGCAGTATCGGGAGCAATCAGCCCCAGCATTTT. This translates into CASSIGSNQPQHF.

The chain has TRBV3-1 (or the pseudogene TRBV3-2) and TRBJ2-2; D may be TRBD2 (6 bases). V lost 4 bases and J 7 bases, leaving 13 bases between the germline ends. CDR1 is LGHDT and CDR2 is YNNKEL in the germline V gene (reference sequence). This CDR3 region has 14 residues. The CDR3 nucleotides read TGTGCCAGCAGCCCAGACGCGGGAAACGGGGAGCTGTTTTTT. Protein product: CASSPDAGNGELFF.

The CDR3 DNA sequence: TGTGCCAGCAGGCCCCAGGGCACCGGGGAGCTGTTTTTT. Translation gives CASRPQGTGELFF. This chain joins TRBV6-6 and TRBJ2-2; D possibly corresponds to TRBD1 (5 bases). CDR1 MNHNY and CDR2 SVGAGI come from the germline V gene (reference sequence). CDR3 length: 13 residues. Trimming left V 6 bases short and J 4 bases short, with 9 bases between.

The CDR3 nucleotides read TGTGCCAGCAGCCAGGGGGCGCCTGAAAAACTGTTTTTT. Translating gives CASSQGAPEKLFF. This rearrangement joins TRBV14 to TRBJ1-4; tentative D call: TRBD1 (6 bases). The V gene lost 3 bases and the J gene lost 7 bases, with 9 bases spanning the gap. The CDR3 length is 13 residues. Germline lookup yields CDR1 SGHDN and CDR2 FVKESK.

The CDR3 sequence is CAISETGKPGGTTRGYTF. CDR3 coding DNA: TGTGCCATCAGTGAGACAGGAAAACCAGGGGGCACTACTAGGGGCTACACCTTC. V usage is TRBV10-3 and J usage is TRBJ1-2; 8 bases align to TRBD1. Trimming took 2 bases from V and 8 from J; bases not matched to a gene: 19. Germline values: CDR1 ENHRY, CDR2 SYGVKD. There are 18 residues in the CDR3.

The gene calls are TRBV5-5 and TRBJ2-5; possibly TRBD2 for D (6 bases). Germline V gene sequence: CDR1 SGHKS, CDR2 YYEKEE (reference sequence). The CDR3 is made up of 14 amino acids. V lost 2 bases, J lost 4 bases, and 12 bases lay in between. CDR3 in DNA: TGTGCCAGCAGCTTTTGGGGAGGTGGAGAGACCCAGTACTTC. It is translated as CASSFWGGGETQYF.

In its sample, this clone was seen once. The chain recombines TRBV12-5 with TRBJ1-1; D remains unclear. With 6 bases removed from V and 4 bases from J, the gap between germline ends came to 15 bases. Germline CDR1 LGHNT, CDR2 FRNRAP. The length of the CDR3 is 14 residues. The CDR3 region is CASGSGSILTEAFF. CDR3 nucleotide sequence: TGTGCTAGTGGCTCGGGGTCTATACTCACTGAAGCTTTCTTT.

The CDR3 reads CASSLNLATQETQYF. CDR3 DNA sequence: TGCGCCAGCAGCCTAAATCTAGCGACCCAAGAGACCCAGTACTTC. This rearrangement joins TRBV4-1 to TRBJ2-5, with a weak D call TRBD2 (6 bases). Deletions cut 4 bases from V and 1 base from J, with 13 bases between. Germline V lookup: CDR1 MGHRA, CDR2 YSYEKL. CDR3 length equals 15 residues.

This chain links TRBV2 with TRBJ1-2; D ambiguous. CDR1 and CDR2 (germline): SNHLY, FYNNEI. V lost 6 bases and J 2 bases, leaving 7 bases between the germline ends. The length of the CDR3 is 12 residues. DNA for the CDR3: TGTGCCAGCAGGGCAGAAAACTATGGCTACACCTTC. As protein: CASRAENYGYTF.

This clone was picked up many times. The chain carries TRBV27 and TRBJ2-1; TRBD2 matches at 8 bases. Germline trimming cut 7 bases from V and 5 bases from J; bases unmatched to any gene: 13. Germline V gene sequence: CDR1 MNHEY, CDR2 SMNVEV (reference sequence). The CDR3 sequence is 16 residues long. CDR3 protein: CASTARASGRHNEQFF. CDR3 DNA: TGTGCCAGCACCGCCCGGGCTAGCGGGCGCCACAATGAGCAGTTCTTC.

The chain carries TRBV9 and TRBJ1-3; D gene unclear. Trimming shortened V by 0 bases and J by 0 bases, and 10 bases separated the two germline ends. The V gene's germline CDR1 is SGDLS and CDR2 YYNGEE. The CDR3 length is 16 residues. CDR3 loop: CASSVDEGFSGNTIYF. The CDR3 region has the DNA TGTGCCAGCAGCGTAGATGAGGGATTCTCTGGAAACACCATATATTTT.

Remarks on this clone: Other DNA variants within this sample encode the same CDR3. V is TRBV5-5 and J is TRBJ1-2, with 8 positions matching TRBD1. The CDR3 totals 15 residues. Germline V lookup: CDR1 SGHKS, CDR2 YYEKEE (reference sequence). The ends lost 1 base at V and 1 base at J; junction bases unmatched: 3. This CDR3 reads CASSLWDRNNYGYTF. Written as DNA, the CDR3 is TGTGCCAGCAGCTTGTGGGACAGGAATAACTATGGCTACACCTTC.

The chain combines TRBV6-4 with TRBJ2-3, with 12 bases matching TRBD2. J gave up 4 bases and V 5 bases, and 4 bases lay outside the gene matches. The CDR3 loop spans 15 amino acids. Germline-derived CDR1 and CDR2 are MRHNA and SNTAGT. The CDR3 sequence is CASSPGLAGPDTQYF. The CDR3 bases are TGTGCCAGCAGTCCCGGACTAGCGGGGCCAGATACGCAGTATTTT.

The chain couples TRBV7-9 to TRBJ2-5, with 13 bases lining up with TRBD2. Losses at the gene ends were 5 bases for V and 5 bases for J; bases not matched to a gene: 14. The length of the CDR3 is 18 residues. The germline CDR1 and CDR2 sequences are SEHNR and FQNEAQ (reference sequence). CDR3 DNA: TGTGCCAGCAGCCCGCGGACTAGCGGGGGCGATTTTTGGGAGACCCAGTACTTC. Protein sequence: CASSPRTSGGDFWETQYF.

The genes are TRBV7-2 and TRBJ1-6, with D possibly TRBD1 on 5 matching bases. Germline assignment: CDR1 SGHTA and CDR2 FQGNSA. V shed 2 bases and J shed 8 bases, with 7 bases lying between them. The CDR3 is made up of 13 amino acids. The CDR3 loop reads CASSLSGDSPLHF. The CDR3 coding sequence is TGTGCCAGCAGCTTATCGGGGGATTCACCCCTCCACTTT.

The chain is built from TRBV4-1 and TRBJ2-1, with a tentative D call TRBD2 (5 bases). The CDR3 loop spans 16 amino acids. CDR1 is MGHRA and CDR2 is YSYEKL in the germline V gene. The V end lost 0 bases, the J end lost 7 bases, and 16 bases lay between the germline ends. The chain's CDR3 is CASSQEGLRRTNEQFF. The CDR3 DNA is TGCGCCAGCAGCCAAGAAGGGCTAAGGAGGACGAATGAGCAGTTCTTC.

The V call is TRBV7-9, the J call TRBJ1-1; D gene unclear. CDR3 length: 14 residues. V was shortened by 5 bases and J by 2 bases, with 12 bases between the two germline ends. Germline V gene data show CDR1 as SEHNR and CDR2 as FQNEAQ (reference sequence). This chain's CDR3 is CASSPNSPNTEAFF. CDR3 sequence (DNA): TGTGCCAGCAGCCCAAATAGCCCCAACACTGAAGCTTTCTTT.